This T cell receptor beta chain was identified in a study of blood T cell repertoires in COVID-19. The CDR3 sequence is 15 residues long. J was trimmed by 5 bases and V by 1 base; bases with no gene match: 7. The V gene's germline CDR1 is SGHRS and CDR2 YFSETQ. TCRdb keeps only in-frame clones here, not all; method: immunoSEQ multiplex PCR. The sample has some 190,000 clones, 70% to 90% seen once. The origin of this receptor is a woman in her 70s with active or convalescent COVID-19. The sample comprised peripheral blood. The rearrangement uses TRBV5-1 and TRBJ1-1; 8 nucleotides match TRBD1. CDR3 nucleotides: TGCGCCAGCAGCTTGACAGGGGGGGATATGACTGAAGCTTTCTTT. It is translated as CASSLTGGDMTEAFF.